The 23 T cell receptor beta chains given below trace back to one sample, sequenced in a study of technical replicates of blood from a handful of donors. This table comes from immunoSEQ multiplex PCR, and its TCRdb copy is limited to in-frame clones, with some not included. The sample records roughly 80,000 clones, under 96% being singletons. The material sequenced was T cells isolated from PBMCs. The receptors originated from a human donor in good health.

The CDR3 DNA reads TGTGCCAGCAGAGCATCGTCGTCTGAAGCTTTCTTT. Translation: CASRASSSEAFF. This rearrangement joins TRBV7-9 to TRBJ1-1; D uncertain. The germline V gene encodes CDR1 SEHNR and CDR2 FQNEAQ (reference sequence). This CDR3 spans 12 amino acids. The V end was cut by 6 bases, the J end by 6 bases, with 11 bases between.

This clone was recorded only once. Other nucleotide sequences in the sample specify the same CDR3. This chain joins TRBV27 and TRBJ2-7; D is undetermined. Trimming stripped 0 bases from V and 4 bases from J, with 7 bases between. In germline, CDR1 is MNHEY, CDR2 SMNVEV (reference sequence). The CDR3 loop spans 13 amino acids. CDR3 amino acids: CASSLSRSYEQYF. As DNA, the CDR3 is TGTGCCAGCAGTTTATCGAGAAGTTACGAGCAGTACTTC.

The chain couples TRBV10-3 to TRBJ2-3; the D is unclear. Germline CDR1 and CDR2: ENHRY and SYGVKD. The CDR3 is 13 residues long. V lost 3 bases and J 2 bases, leaving 6 bases between the germline ends. In nucleotides, the CDR3 is TGTGCCATCAGTGAAATAGTCACAGATACGCAGTATTTT. Its translation is CAISEIVTDTQYF.

The chain carries TRBV5-1 and TRBJ1-1; D may be TRBD1 (5 bases). Trimming pared 4 bases from V and 1 base from J, leaving 14 bases between. Germline CDR1 is SGHRS and CDR2 is YFSETQ. The CDR3 is 15 residues long. CDR3 protein: CASSPRGGENTEAFF. CDR3 DNA: TGCGCCAGCAGCCCCCGGGGGGGGGAGAACACTGAAGCTTTCTTT.

The chain links TRBV19 to TRBJ2-7; TRBD2 agrees at 8 bases. The germline CDR1 and CDR2 sequences are LNHDA and SQIVND (reference sequence). CDR3 length: 16 amino acids. J was trimmed by 7 bases and V by 1 base; bases with no gene match: 12. The CDR3: CASSIGSGRGTEEQYF. CDR3 coding DNA: TGTGCCAGTAGTATAGGGAGCGGGAGAGGAACGGAGGAGCAGTACTTC.

The V call is TRBV6-6, the J call TRBJ2-7, with D uncertain. This CDR3 contains 16 residues. Germline V gives CDR1 MNHNY, CDR2 SVGAGI (reference sequence). V gave up 4 bases and J gave up 2 bases, with 18 bases separating them. In DNA form, the CDR3 reads TGTGCCAGCAGTTCTACCGAACTTCCTCAACCCTACGAGCAGTACTTC. This encodes CASSSTELPQPYEQYF.

The J gene is TRBJ2-7, the V gene TRBV14, with a weak D call TRBD2 (6 bases). Germline CDR1 reads SGHDN; CDR2 reads FVKESK. The V end lost 2 bases, the J end lost 4 bases, and 12 bases lay between the germline ends. The CDR3 is made up of 14 amino acids. The CDR3 nucleotides are TGTGCCAGCAGCCAACCCGGTCGGGGGTACGAGCAGTACTTC. Its translation: CASSQPGRGYEQYF.

V and J are TRBV4-1 and TRBJ1-2; D remains unclear. Trimming stripped 4 bases from V and 2 bases from J, with 23 bases between. CDR3 length: 18 residues. Looked up from germline, CDR1 is MGHRA and CDR2 is YSYEKL. CDR3 sequence reads: CASSPTNTATQRNYGYTF. CDR3 DNA sequence: TGCGCCAGCAGCCCCACCAATACAGCTACCCAACGGAACTATGGCTACACCTTC.

This clone occurred once. The chain recombines TRBV5-4 with TRBJ2-7, with 7 nucleotides matching TRBD1. The CDR3 sequence is 15 residues long. Unmatched junction bases numbered 6, after V lost 0 bases and J lost 3 bases. Per the germline V gene, CDR1 is SGHNT and CDR2 is YYREEE (reference sequence). CDR3 in amino acids: CASSLGGTAIYEQYF. CDR3 bases: TGTGCCAGCAGCTTGGGTGGGACAGCAATCTACGAGCAGTACTTC.

This sequence joins TRBV7-3 and TRBJ2-2; 7 positions agree with TRBD1. Germline V gene sequence: CDR1 SGHTA, CDR2 FQGTGA. The junction had 8 bases not matched to a gene; V was cut back by 0 bases and J by 1 base. The CDR3 is made up of 18 amino acids. The CDR3 bases are TGTGCCAGCAGCTTAACATCCTCCCGACAGGGGAACACCGGGGAGCTGTTTTTT. The encoded protein is CASSLTSSRQGNTGELFF.

V usage is TRBV6-5 and J usage is TRBJ2-4; TRBD2 might be the D (7 bases). CDR1 and CDR2 from the germline V gene are MNHEY and SVGAGI. The ends were cut back, 7 bases at V and 6 bases at J, with 19 bases in the middle. The CDR3 has 15 residues. The CDR3 nucleotides read TGTGCCAGCATCTTAAGGGGAGGGGGAAGAAACATTCAGTACTTC. Translation gives CASILRGGGRNIQYF.

The CDR3 bases are TGTGCCAGCAGCCAAGATCTAGGCGGGATGCACATTCAGTACTTC. Amino acids: CASSQDLGGMHIQYF. This chain connects TRBV4-2 to TRBJ2-4; D perhaps matches TRBD2 (6 bases). Trimming took 0 bases from V and 8 from J, leaving 14 bases between them. The CDR3 length is 15 residues. Germline CDR1 and CDR2: LGHNA and YNFKEQ.

The rearrangement links TRBV9 to TRBJ1-5; the match to TRBD1 covers 12 bases. The CDR3 contains 15 residues. The J segment lost 5 bases and the V segment lost 3 bases, leaving 3 bases of the junction unmatched. Per the germline V gene, CDR1 is SGDLS and CDR2 is YYNGEE. CDR3 loop: CASSGGTGGYQPQHF. The CDR3 region has the DNA TGTGCCAGCAGCGGTGGGACAGGGGGCTATCAGCCCCAGCATTTT.

The rearrangement joins TRBV7-3 to TRBJ2-7; TRBD2 agrees at 7 bases. V lost 2 bases and J lost 1; bases outside the gene matches: 5. The CDR3 runs to 15 residues. CDR1 is SGHTA, CDR2 FQGTGA, per germline. The CDR3 loop is CASSLGAGPSYEQYF. CDR3 in DNA: TGTGCCAGCAGCTTAGGAGCGGGACCGTCCTACGAGCAGTACTTC.

The chain combines TRBV27 with TRBJ1-1; D is unclear. Trimming took off 3 bases at V and 4 bases at J, with 15 bases between the two ends. The CDR3 consists of 15 residues. Germline V CDR1 and CDR2: MNHEY, SMNVEV (reference sequence). The CDR3 nucleotides read TGTGCCAGCAGTTTTGAGGGAAATTTAGGCACTGAAGCTTTCTTT. This encodes CASSFEGNLGTEAFF.

This chain uses TRBV6-6 with TRBJ1-1; tentative D call: TRBD1 (6 bases). The CDR3 sequence is 13 residues long. Looked up from germline, CDR1 is MNHNY and CDR2 is SVGAGI (reference sequence). V lost 6 bases and J lost 3, with 11 bases in between. CDR3 sequence: CASRFDRYTEAFF. The CDR3, as DNA: TGTGCCAGCAGATTTGACAGGTACACTGAAGCTTTCTTT.

The CDR3 is CASTLGVISQETQYF. CDR3 bases: TGTGCCAGCACCCTGGGCGTCATCTCCCAAGAGACCCAGTACTTC. The chain carries TRBV7-8 and TRBJ2-5; D gene uncertain. Trimming cost V 7 bases and J 1 base, with 16 bases left between them. CDR1 SGHVS and CDR2 FQNEAQ come from the germline V gene. CDR3 length: 15 amino acids.

The CDR3 sequence is CATYRVDYGYTF. The CDR3, as DNA: TGTGCCACCTACAGGGTCGACTATGGCTACACCTTC. V is TRBV19 and J is TRBJ1-2; possibly TRBD1 for D (6 bases). Deletions cut 10 bases from V and 3 bases from J, with 12 bases between. The CDR3 covers 12 residues. Germline CDR1 LNHDA, CDR2 SQIVND (reference sequence).

This sequence joins TRBV6-1 and TRBJ1-4; D uncertain. The length of the CDR3 is 10 residues. Trimming cost V 4 bases and J 11 bases, with 5 bases left between them. The germline CDR1 and CDR2 sequences are MNHNS and SASEGT. The CDR3 DNA sequence: TGTGCCAGCAGTGGGCGGAAACTGTTTTTT. This encodes CASSGRKLFF.

CDR3 sequence reads: CASSPLQAGDNEQFF. CDR3 nucleotides: TGTGCCAGCAGTCCCCTCCAAGCGGGAGACAATGAGCAGTTCTTC. V is TRBV28 and J is TRBJ2-1; TRBD2 agrees at 8 bases. The ends lost 5 bases at V and 5 bases at J; junction bases unmatched: 8. CDR3 length equals 15 residues. Germline values: CDR1 MDHEN, CDR2 SYDVKM.

The gene calls are TRBV7-2 and TRBJ1-5; D not resolved. Between the trimmed V and J ends, which lost 4 bases and 4 bases, there was a span of 20 bases. The CDR3 extends over 17 amino acids. The germline V gene encodes CDR1 SGHTA and CDR2 FQGNSA. The DNA for the CDR3 is TGTGCCAGCAGCTCACCCTCCGGCGGAGATTTGAATCAGCCCCAGCATTTT. Translating gives CASSSPSGGDLNQPQHF.

This clone showed up just once. CDR3 nucleotides: TGTGCCAGCAGCGTAGAAGGGGGCAGGACCTACGAGCAGTACTTC. Amino acids: CASSVEGGRTYEQYF. V is TRBV9 and J is TRBJ2-7; TRBD1 agrees at 7 bases. Germline V lookup: CDR1 SGDLS, CDR2 YYNGEE. The V and J ends lost 0 bases and 2 bases, in that order; junction bases with no gene match: 5. CDR3 length: 15 residues.

The chain joins TRBV7-2 to TRBJ1-1; 9 nucleotides line up with TRBD1. The germline gives CDR1 SGHTA, CDR2 FQGNSA. The junction had 10 bases not matched to a gene; V was cut back by 7 bases and J by 4 bases. The CDR3 extends over 15 amino acids. For the CDR3, the DNA is TGTGCCAGCACCCTACTGGACAGGGGCGGCACTGAAGCTTTCTTT. As protein: CASTLLDRGGTEAFF.